This TCR beta chain was captured by sequencing in a study of OX40 agonist ivuxolimab in advanced cancers. The study, taken as a whole, reports: The authors also found low normalized T-cell clonal expansion in some nonresponders.

With respect to this clone: The antigen is undetermined.

This table comes from immunoSEQ multiplex PCR, and its TCRdb copy is limited to in-frame clones, with some not included. The sample includes about 53,000 clones, 80% to 85% of them seen just once. This material consisted of CD4+ or CD8+ T cells sorted from blood, taken in a trial of the OX40 agonist ivuxolimab. This clonotype originated in an adult with an advanced solid tumor such as melanoma, head and neck, liver or kidney cancer.

This chain's CDR3 is CASSYCGTGQTNYGYTF. The CDR3 nucleotides are TGTGCCAGCAGTTATTGCGGCACGGGACAGACTAACTATGGCTACACCTTC. The chain has TRBV6-9 and TRBJ1-2; 7 bases map to TRBD1. The CDR3 consists of 17 residues. Unmatched junction bases numbered 8, after V lost 1 base and J lost 0 bases. CDR1 MNHGY and CDR2 SVAAGI come from the germline V gene.